This T cell receptor (beta chain) was sequenced during a study of blood T cell repertoires in COVID-19. Profiling relied on immunoSEQ multiplex PCR, and the TCRdb table lists in-frame clones only, not all of them. Found here are approximately 110,000 clones, around 76% of them singletons; the top ten hold 19%. The V gene's germline CDR1 is KGHDR and CDR2 SFDVKD. The CDR3 length is 13 residues. The V and J ends lost 4 bases and 3 bases respectively, with 8 bases between them. The chain links TRBV24-1 to TRBJ1-1; D not certain. The receptor's source is a woman aged 70-85 years with acute or convalescent COVID-19. The sequenced material came from peripheral blood. CDR3 nucleotide sequence: TGTGCCACCAGTGACCACTGGTACACTGAAGCTTTCTTT. It encodes CATSDHWYTEAFF.